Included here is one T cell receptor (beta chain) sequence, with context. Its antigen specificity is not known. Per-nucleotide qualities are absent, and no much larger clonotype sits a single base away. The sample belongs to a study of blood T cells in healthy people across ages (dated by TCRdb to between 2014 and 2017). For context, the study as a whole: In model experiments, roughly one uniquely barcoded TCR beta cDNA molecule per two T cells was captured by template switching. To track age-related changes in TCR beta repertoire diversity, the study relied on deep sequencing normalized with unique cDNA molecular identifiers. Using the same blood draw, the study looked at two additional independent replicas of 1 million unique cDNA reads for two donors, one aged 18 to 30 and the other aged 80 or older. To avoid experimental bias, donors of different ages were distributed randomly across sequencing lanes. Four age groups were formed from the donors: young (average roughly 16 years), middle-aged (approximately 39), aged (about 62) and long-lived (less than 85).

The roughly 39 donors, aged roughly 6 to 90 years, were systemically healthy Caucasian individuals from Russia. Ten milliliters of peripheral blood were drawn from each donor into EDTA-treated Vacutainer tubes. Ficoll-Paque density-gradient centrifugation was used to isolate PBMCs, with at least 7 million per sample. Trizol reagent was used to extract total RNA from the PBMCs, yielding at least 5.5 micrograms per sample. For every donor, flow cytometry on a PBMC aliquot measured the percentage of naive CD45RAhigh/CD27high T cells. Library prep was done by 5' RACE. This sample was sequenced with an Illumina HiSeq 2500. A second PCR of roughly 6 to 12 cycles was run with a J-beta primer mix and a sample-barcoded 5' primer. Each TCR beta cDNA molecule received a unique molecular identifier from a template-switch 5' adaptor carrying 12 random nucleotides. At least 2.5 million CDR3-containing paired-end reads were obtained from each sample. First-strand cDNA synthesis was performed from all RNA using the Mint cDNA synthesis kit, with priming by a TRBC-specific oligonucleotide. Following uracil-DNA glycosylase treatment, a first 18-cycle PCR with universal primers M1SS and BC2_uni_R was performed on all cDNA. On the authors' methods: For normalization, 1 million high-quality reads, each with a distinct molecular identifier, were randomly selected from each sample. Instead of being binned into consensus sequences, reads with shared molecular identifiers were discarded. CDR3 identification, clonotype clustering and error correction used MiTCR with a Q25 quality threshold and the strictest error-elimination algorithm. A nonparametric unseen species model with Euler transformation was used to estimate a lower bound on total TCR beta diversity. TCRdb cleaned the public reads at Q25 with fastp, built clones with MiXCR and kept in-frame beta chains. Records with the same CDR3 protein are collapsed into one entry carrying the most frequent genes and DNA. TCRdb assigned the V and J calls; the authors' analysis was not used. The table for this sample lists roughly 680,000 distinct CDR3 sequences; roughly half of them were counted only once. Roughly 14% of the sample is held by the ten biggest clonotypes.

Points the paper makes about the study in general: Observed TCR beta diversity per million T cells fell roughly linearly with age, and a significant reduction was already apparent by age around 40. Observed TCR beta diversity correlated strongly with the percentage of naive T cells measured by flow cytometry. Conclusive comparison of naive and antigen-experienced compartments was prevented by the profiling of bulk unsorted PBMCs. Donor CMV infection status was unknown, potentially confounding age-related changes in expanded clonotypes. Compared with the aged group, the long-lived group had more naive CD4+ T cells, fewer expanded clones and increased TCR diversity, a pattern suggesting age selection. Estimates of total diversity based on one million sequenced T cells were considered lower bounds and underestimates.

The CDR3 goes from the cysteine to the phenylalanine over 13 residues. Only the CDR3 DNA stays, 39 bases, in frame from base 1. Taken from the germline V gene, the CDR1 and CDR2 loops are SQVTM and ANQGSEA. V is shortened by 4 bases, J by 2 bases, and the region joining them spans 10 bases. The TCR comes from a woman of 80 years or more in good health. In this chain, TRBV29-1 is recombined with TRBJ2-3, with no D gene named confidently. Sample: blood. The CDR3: CSVGGVNTDTQYF. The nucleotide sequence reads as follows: TGCAGCGTTGGAGGCGTAAACACAGATACGCAGTATTTT.